The 14 T cell receptor beta chains in this list originate from one sample, sequenced in a study of beta chain features in type 1 diabetes. Reverse transcribing all isolated RNA meant expressed TCRB transcripts were sequenced. Here immunoSEQ multiplex PCR was the method, and the copy in TCRdb shows in-frame clones only, minus some. Of about 240,000 clones detected, 27% appear once; the ten largest clones hold about 3.9%. The sample taken for sequencing was central memory CD4+ T cells from blood. The receptor source for this set is a man under 40 in good health.

This clone occurred a few times. The J gene is TRBJ2-3, the V gene TRBV10-1, with 10 bases aligning to TRBD2. Germline lookup yields CDR1 WNHNN and CDR2 SYGVQD (reference sequence). CDR3 length: 13 residues. V trimming: 5 bases; J trimming: 6 bases; junction bases outside the gene matches: 2. In nucleotides, the CDR3 is TGCGCCAGCAGTTGGACTAGCGGTGATACGCAGTATTTT. Protein sequence: CASSWTSGDTQYF.

This clone was recorded a few times. J is TRBJ2-5 and V is TRBV7-2; 7 bases are a match to TRBD2. The CDR3 covers 16 residues. Germline values: CDR1 SGHTA, CDR2 FQGNSA. After removal of 0 bases from V and 6 bases from J, the junction contained 10 bases not matched to a gene. As DNA, the CDR3 is TGTGCCAGCAGCTTAGCGCGGGCGGGAGAGGGAAAGACCCAGTACTTC. This codes for CASSLARAGEGKTQYF. Variable domain in full (rest from reference TRBV7-2 and TRBJ2-5): GAGVSQSPSNKVTEKGKDVELRCDPISGHTALYWYRQSLGQGLEFLIYFQGNSAPDKSGLPSDRFSAERTGGSVSTLTIQRTQQEDSAVYLCASSLARAGEGKTQYFGPGTRLLVL.

A few counts support this clone. V gene TRBV7-9 combines with J gene TRBJ2-1; D remains unclear. V lost 5 bases to trimming and J lost 9 bases, with 11 bases between them. This CDR3 spans 12 amino acids. Germline V gives CDR1 SEHNR, CDR2 FQNEAQ (reference sequence). CDR3 loop: CASSPGIAEQFF. The CDR3 DNA reads as TGTGCCAGCAGCCCCGGTATCGCTGAGCAGTTCTTC.

The V and J genes are TRBV30 and TRBJ1-4, with TRBD1 matching over 8 bases. Germline V CDR1 and CDR2: GTSNPN, SVGIG (reference sequence). The CDR3 runs 13 residues. Trimming removed 0 bases from V and 6 bases from J; junction bases left unmatched: 0. CDR3 nucleotides: TGTGCCTGGAGTGTGGACAGGGATGAAAAACTGTTTTTT. It yields the protein CAWSVDRDEKLFF.

In its sample, this clone was seen a few times. The likely explanation is a read error, given a far larger clone one base away. CDR3 protein: CPSSLTYTGGYSYEQYF. CDR3 nucleotide sequence: TGTCCCAGCAGCCTTACGTACACAGGGGGCTATTCCTACGAGCAGTACTTC. The chain is built from TRBV14 and TRBJ2-7; 9 bases match TRBD1. The germline V gene encodes CDR1 SGHDN and CDR2 FVKESK. This CDR3 spans 17 amino acids.

The sample holds a few counts of this clone. A much larger clone lies one base from this, so it may be a read error. Other DNA variants within this sample encode the same CDR3. The chain combines TRBV5-6 with TRBJ2-1, with D unresolved. Trimming stripped 3 bases from V and 4 bases from J, with 2 bases between. The germline V gene encodes CDR1 SGHDT and CDR2 YYEEEE. CDR3 length: 11 residues. The CDR3 DNA sequence: TGTGCCAGCAGCTCGTACAATGAGCAGTTCTTC. Residues: CASSSYNEQFF.

The genes are TRBV29-1 and TRBJ1-3; the D is unclear. This CDR3 is built from 13 residues. Germline V gives CDR1 SQVTM, CDR2 ANQGSEA. V was clipped by 2 bases and J by 3 bases, with 8 bases between them. The CDR3 bases are TGCAGCGTTGAACCGGCAGTTGGAAACACCATATATTTT. Translating gives CSVEPAVGNTIYF.

The rearrangement joins TRBV20-1 to TRBJ2-5; D is uncertain. Trimming stripped 2 bases from V and 3 bases from J, with 1 base between. The CDR3 extends over 10 amino acids. CDR1 is DFQATT and CDR2 is SNEGSKA in the germline V gene (reference sequence). In DNA form, the CDR3 reads TGCAGTGCTAGAAAAGAGACCCAGTACTTC. It translates to CSARKETQYF.

The table lists this clone with a few counts. The chain carries TRBV2 and TRBJ2-1, with 10 bases identical to TRBD2. From germline, CDR1 is SNHLY and CDR2 FYNNEI. After removal of 1 base from V and 5 bases from J, the junction contained 8 bases not matched to a gene. This CDR3 is 17 amino acids long. This CDR3 reads CASSEEASGSGNNEQFF. In DNA form, the CDR3 reads TGTGCCAGCAGTGAAGAGGCTAGCGGGAGTGGAAACAATGAGCAGTTCTTC.

This chain connects TRBV29-1 to TRBJ2-1, with D possibly being TRBD1 or TRBD2 (5 bases each). Germline V CDR1 and CDR2: SQVTM, ANQGSEA. The CDR3 spans 14 residues. V was cut by 3 bases and J by 8 bases, with 17 bases left in between. CDR3 bases: TGCAGCGTTGAGGGGGTTAGTAGTAGCGATGAGCAGTTCTTC. This sequence encodes CSVEGVSSSDEQFF.

In its sample, this clone was seen many times. This CDR3 is also generated by other DNA sequences in the sample. V gene TRBV28 combines with J gene TRBJ2-3; D not certain. Trimming took 7 bases from V and 0 from J, leaving 2 bases between them. The CDR3 is 11 amino acids. CDR1 is MDHEN and CDR2 is SYDVKM in the germline V gene. CDR3 in DNA: TGTGCCAGCACAAGCACAGATACGCAGTATTTT. Amino acids: CASTSTDTQYF.

The V and J genes are TRBV29-1 and TRBJ1-2; the D is unclear. Germline loops: CDR1 SQVTM, CDR2 ANQGSEA. The CDR3 has 15 amino acids. Trimming took off 4 bases at V and 2 bases at J, with 17 bases between the two ends. The chain's CDR3 is CSVGFGRNLNYGYTF. The CDR3 DNA reads TGCAGCGTTGGGTTTGGGAGGAATTTAAACTATGGCTACACCTTC.

This clone showed up just a few times. The chain is built from TRBV5-1 and TRBJ2-5; no reliable D call. This CDR3 has 11 residues. Trimming shortened V by 5 bases and J by 2 bases, and 4 bases separated the two germline ends. CDR1 is SGHRS and CDR2 is YFSETQ in the germline V gene. CDR3: CASRQQETQYF. For the CDR3, the DNA is TGCGCCAGCAGACAACAAGAGACCCAGTACTTC.

This clone has at least ten counts. The chain uses TRBV30 and TRBJ1-1; D not certain. Germline CDR1 reads GTSNPN; CDR2 reads SVGIG (reference sequence). The CDR3 covers 13 residues. In nucleotides, the CDR3 is TGTGCTATACTGGGGAGAGAGAACACTGAAGCTTTCTTT. This translates into CAILGRENTEAFF.